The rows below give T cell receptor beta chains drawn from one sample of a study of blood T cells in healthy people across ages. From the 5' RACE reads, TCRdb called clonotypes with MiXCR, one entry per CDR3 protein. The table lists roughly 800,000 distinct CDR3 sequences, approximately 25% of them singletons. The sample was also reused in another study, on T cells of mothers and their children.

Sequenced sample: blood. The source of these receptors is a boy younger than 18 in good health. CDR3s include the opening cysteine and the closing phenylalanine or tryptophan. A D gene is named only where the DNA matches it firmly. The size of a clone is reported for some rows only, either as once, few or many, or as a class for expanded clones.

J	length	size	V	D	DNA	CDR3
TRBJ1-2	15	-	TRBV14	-	TGTGCCAGCAGCCAAGTACCCGGACAGTTCTATGGCTACACCTTC	CASSQVPGQFYGYTF
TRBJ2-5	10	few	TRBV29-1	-	TGCAGCGTTGGTATGGAGACCCAGTACTTC	CSVGMETQYF
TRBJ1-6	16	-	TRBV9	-	TGTGCCAGCAGCGGACTGATTAGCTCCTATAATTCACCCCTCCACTTT	CASSGLISSYNSPLHF
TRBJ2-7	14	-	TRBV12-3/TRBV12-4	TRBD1	TGTGCCAGCAGGCCGGGACAGCACTCCTACGAGCAGTACTTC	CASRPGQHSYEQYF
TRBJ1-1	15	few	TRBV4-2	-	TGTGCCAGCAGCCAAGGTCCAGGGGAGGACACTGAAGCTTTCTTT	CASSQGPGEDTEAFF
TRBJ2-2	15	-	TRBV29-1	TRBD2	TGCAGCGCCGCGACTAGCGGGAGTGGGACCGGGGAGCTGTTTTTT	CSAATSGSGTGELFF
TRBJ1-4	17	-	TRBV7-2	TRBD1	TGTGCCAGCAGCTTGGGACAGGATTTCCGCTTAGAGGAAAAACTGTTTTTT	CASSLGQDFRLEEKLFF
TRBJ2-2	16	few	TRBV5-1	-	TGCGCCAGCAGCTTGGCCAACAGGGATTACACCGGGGAGCTGTTTTTT	CASSLANRDYTGELFF
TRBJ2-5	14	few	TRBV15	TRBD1	TGTGCCACCAGCCCGGGACAGGGAGTGGGGGAGCAGTACTTC	CATSPGQGVGEQYF
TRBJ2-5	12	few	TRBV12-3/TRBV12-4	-	TGTGTCAGCAGCGGGACAAAAGAGACCCAGTACTTC	CVSSGTKETQYF
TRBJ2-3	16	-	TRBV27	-	TGTGCCAGCAGTTTAATGGGGGACTCCCACACAGATACGCAGTATTTT	CASSLMGDSHTDTQYF
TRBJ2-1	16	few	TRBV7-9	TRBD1	TGTGCCAGCAGCTTTTACGAGACAGGGGCTGGGGATGAGCAGTTCTTC	CASSFYETGAGDEQFF
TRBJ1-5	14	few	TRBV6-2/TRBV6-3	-	TGTGCCAGCAGCCGCCGGATGGATTATCAGCCCCAGCATTTT	CASSRRMDYQPQHF
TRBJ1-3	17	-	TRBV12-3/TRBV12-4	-	TGTGCCAGCAGTTTCTTCTTTGGCCCAGCCTCTGGAAACACCATATATTTT	CASSFFFGPASGNTIYF
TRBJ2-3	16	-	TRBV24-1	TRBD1	TGTGCCACCAGTGAGGGGACAGGGTGGACTACAGATACGCAGTATTTT	CATSEGTGWTTDTQYF
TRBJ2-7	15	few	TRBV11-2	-	TGTGCCAGCAGCTTAGAATGGGACACTTCCTACGAGCAGTACTTC	CASSLEWDTSYEQYF
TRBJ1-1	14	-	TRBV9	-	TGTGCCAGCAGCACCTCCGAGGGGCGCACTGAAGCTTTCTTT	CASSTSEGRTEAFF
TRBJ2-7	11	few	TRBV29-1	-	TGCAGCGTTGAAGATCCTTCCGAGCAGTACTTC	CSVEDPSEQYF
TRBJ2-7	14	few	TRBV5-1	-	TGCGCCAGCAGCTTGGGCAGGGGAGGCGGCGAGCGGTACTTC	CASSLGRGGGERYF
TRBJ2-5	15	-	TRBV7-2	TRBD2	TGTGCCAGCAGCCCCCGTTTTGGGCGGGAGGGGACCCAGTACTTC	CASSPRFGREGTQYF
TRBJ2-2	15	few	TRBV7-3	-	TGTGCCAGCAGCTGGGTAGGGGGAGACACCGGGGAGCTGTTTTTT	CASSWVGGDTGELFF
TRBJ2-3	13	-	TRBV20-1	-	TGCAGTGCTTTAGCGCCCAGCACAGATACGCAGTATTTT	CSALAPSTDTQYF
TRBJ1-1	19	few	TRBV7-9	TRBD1	TGTGCCAGCAGCTCGGGGGACAGGGGGGTTCGGGGTCTGAACACTGAAGCTTTCTTT	CASSSGDRGVRGLNTEAFF
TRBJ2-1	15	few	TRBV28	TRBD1	TGTGCCAGTTACGACGGGACAGCAAGCAACAATGAGCAGTTCTTC	CASYDGTASNNEQFF
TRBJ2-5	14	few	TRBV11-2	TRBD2	TGTGCCAGCAGCCTCGGGGGGGCATGGGAGACCCAGTACTTC	CASSLGGAWETQYF